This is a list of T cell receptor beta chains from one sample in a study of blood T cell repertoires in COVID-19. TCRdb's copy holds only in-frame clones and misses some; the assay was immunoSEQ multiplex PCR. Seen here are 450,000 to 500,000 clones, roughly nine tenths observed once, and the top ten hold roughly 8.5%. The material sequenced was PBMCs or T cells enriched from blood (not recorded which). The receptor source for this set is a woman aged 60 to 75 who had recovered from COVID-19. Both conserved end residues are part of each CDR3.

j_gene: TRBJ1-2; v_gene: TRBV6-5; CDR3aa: CASSYSGRSGNYGYTF
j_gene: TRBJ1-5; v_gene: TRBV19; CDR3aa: CASSVDRNQPQHF
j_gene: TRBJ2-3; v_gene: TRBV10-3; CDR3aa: CAISAGDYSGDTQYF
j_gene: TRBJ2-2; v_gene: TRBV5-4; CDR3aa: CASSFTSGGTGELFF
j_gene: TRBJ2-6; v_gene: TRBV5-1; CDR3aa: CASSPQGASSGANVLTF
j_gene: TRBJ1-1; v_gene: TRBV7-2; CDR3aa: CASSLDGGSNTEAFF
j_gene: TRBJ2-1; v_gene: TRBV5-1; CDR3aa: CASSTWTGGPYNEQFF
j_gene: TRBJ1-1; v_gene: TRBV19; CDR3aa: CASSPLGDSEAFF
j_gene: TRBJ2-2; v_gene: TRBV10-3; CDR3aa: CAIASGGITGELFF
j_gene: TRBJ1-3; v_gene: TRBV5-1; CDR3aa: CASSLVPGGGGNTIYF
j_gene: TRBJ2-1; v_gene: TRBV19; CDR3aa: CASASSRGGEDEQFF
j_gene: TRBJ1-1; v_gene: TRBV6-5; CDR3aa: CASRGQGMNTEAFF
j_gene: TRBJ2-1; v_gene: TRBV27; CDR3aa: CASSGQGNEQFF
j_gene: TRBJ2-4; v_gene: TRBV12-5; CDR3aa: CASGLVPPAAGGENIQYF
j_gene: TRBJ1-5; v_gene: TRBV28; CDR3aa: CASSTGSGGNQPQHF
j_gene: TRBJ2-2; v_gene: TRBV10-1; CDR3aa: CARTGTGGSRELFF
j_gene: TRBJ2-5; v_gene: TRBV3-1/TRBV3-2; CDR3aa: CASSQGASETQYF
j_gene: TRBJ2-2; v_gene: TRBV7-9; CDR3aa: CASSLGTQGGELFF
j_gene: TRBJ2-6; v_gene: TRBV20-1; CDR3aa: CSASGAGPANVLTF
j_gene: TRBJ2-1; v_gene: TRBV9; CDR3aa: CASSPAGGSYNEQFF
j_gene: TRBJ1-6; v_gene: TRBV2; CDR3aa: CASMRLRDSPLHF
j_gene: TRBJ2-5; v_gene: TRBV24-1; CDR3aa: CATSETGQQETQYF
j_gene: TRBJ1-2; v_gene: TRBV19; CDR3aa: CASTSSLRGSYGYTF
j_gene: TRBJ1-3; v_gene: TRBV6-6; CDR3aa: CASSTQGAGNTIYF
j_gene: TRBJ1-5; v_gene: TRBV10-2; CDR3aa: CATQGGNQPQHF
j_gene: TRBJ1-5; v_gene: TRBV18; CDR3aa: CASSPDRHQPQHF
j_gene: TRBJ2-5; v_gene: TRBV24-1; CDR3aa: CATSVGTSGGIMETQYF
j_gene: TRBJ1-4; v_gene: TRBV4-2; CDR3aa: CASSQDPPREREKLFF
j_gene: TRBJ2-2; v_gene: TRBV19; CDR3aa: CASNPPGQGITWDTGELFF
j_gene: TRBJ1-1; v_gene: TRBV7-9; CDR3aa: CASSLGGQGARLTEAFF
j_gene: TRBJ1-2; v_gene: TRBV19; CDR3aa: CASTGFDGYTF
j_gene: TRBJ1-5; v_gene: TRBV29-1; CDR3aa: CSVVGDFNQPQHF
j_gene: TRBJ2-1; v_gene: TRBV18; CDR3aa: CASSPRGTANNEQFF
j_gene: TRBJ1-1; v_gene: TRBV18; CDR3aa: CASSSRINTEAFF
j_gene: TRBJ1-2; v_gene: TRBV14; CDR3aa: CASSQEFRGDYGYTF
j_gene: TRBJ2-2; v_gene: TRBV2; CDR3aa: CASSETGSRGELFF
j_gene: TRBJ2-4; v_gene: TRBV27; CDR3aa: CASSLLRPGGNIQYF
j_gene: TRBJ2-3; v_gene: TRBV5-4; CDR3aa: CASSDRGADTQYF
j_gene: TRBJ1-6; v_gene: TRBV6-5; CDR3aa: CASIRSQGSDSPLHF
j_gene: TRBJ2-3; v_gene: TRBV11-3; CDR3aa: CASSLFTDTQYF
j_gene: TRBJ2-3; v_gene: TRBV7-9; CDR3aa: CASLRTGDTDTQYF
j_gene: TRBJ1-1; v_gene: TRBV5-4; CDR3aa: CASSLPLFTEAFF
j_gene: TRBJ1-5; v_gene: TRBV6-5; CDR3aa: CASSYLGDQPQHF
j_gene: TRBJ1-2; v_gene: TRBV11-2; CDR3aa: CASSLGSGRDRDLMAVTF
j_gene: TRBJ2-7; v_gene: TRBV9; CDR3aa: CASSRTGGHEQYF
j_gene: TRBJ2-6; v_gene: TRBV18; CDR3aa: CASSPTIGTNVLTF
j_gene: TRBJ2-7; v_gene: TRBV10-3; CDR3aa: CAISDLAWGEIYEQYF
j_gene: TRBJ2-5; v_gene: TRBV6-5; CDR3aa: CASSYVPTGPETQYF
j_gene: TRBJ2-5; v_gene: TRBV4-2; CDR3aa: CASSQDRASGGPWAQYF
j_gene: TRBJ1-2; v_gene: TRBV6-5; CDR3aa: CASSYTGSYGYTF
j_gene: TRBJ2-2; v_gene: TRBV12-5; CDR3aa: CASGLDLYRDRGTGELFF
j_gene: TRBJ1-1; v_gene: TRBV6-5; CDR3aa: CASSSTGTTEAFF
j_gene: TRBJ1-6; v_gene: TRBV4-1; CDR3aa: CASSQAYRDESPLHF
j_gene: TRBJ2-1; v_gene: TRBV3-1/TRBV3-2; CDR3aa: CASSLTGVQFF
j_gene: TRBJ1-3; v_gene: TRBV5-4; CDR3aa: CASSLGGAQGNTIYF
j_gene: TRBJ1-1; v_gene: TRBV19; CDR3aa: CASRFPLGTGSHVFF
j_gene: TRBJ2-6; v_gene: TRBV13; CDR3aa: CASSSNWDLGANVLTF
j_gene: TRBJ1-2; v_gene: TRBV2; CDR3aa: CASSVRYGYTF
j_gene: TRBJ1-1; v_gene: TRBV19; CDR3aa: CASSITGDPNTEAFF
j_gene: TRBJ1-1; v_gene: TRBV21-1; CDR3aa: CASSKTGPNTEAFF